This T cell receptor (beta chain) came from a study of blood T cell repertoires in COVID-19. How the authors handled the data: Nucleated cell number was recorded as an estimate derived from reference gene primer amplification. The data were produced by immunoSEQ multiplex PCR, yet TCRdb's version contains in-frame clones alone and is incomplete. From that table come the V and J calls and clone size; the DNA was used to work out D and trimming. In the table there are about 210,000 clones, about 86% of which are singletons. The germline V gene has CDR1 SNHLY and CDR2 FYNNEI. V was clipped by 6 bases and J by 3 bases; unmatched bases: 7. CDR3 length equals 15 residues.

This chain joins TRBV2 and TRBJ2-4, with 8 bases matching TRBD1. This TCR was recovered from a woman between 50 and 59 years old with acute or convalescent COVID-19. Sample: peripheral blood. CDR3 DNA: TGTGCCAGCAGGGAGCGGACAGGGTACAAAAACATTCAGTACTTC. It translates to CASRERTGYKNIQYF.